The T cell receptor beta chain under discussion was sequenced for a study of technical replicates of blood from a handful of donors. Assay: immunoSEQ multiplex PCR; the TCRdb copy retains only in-frame clones and omits some. The sample has some 60,000 clones, 91% seen once; the top ten hold under 5%. V was shortened by 5 bases and J by 4 bases, with 9 bases between the two germline ends. There are 13 residues in the CDR3. In germline, CDR1 is SGHTA, CDR2 FQGNSA. This TCR came from a human donor in good health. Some clones in this sample may be carry-over from other donors' samples. The specimen was PBMCs. This rearrangement joins TRBV7-2 to TRBJ1-5, with D maybe TRBD1 (6 bases). CDR3 protein: CASSADRNQPQHF. CDR3 nucleotides: TGTGCCAGCAGCGCAGACAGGAATCAGCCCCAGCATTTT.